This section outlines one TCR beta chain sequence together with its context. The CDR3 consists of 13 residues. The V end lost 0 bases, the J end lost 8 bases, and 9 bases lay between the germline ends. Germline V gene data show CDR1 as SGDLS and CDR2 as YYNGEE. Assay: immunoSEQ multiplex PCR; the TCRdb copy retains only in-frame clones and omits some. Of 95,000 or so clones listed, 90% to 95% are singletons. This entry comes from a study of technical replicates of blood from a few donors. Sequencing used T cells isolated from PBMCs. This chain connects TRBV9 to TRBJ2-1, with D maybe TRBD2 (5 bases). The sequence was collected from a human donor in good health. CDR3 in DNA: TGTGCCAGCAGCGTAGCTGTGGGAGATGAGCAGTTCTTC. As protein: CASSVAVGDEQFF.